These 15 T cell receptor beta chains were all obtained from the same sample, sequenced in a study of blood T cells in healthy people across ages (dated by TCRdb to 2015 to 2017). The library was prepared using 5' RACE. A second 7 to 11 cycle PCR used a sample-barcoded 5' primer and a J-beta primer mix. TCRdb reprocessing: public reads trimmed at Q25 with fastp, clones called with MiXCR, in-frame beta chains kept. Rows with a matching CDR3 protein are joined into one entry that keeps the most common DNA and genes. Within this sample are 1.5 million to 2 million distinct CDR3 sequences, with around 40% of them counted one time only. The ten biggest clones cover under 25% of the sample. The sample comprised blood. These receptor sequences come from a human donor in good health.

The gene calls are TRBV20-1 and TRBJ1-5, with D unclear. Germline V gene lookup returns CDR1 DFQATT and CDR2 SNEGSKA (reference sequence). V was clipped by 5 bases and J by 5 bases, with 13 bases between them. This CDR3 has 13 residues. The CDR3 is CSAQDSPHQPQHF. CDR3 in DNA: TGCAGTGCTCAAGACTCTCCCCATCAGCCCCAGCATTTT.

This clonotype was recorded a few times. CDR3 nucleotide sequence: TGCAGCGTTGACTTGTGGGGCCCCAGCTCCTACGAGCAGTACTTC. Its translation is CSVDLWGPSSYEQYF. This rearrangement joins TRBV29-1 to TRBJ2-7; D is perhaps TRBD1 (5 bases). The germline CDR1 and CDR2 sequences are SQVTM and ANQGSEA. This CDR3 contains 15 residues. The V end lost 3 bases, the J end lost 0 bases, and 15 bases lay between the germline ends.

Here the CDR3 reads CASSSPAGGKEQYF. The DNA of the CDR3 is TGTGCCAGCAGTTCCCCGGCGGGGGGTAAGGAGCAGTACTTC. The chain uses TRBV28 and TRBJ2-7; 8 nucleotides agree with TRBD2. This CDR3 is 14 amino acids long. V trimming: 4 bases; J trimming: 7 bases; junction bases outside the gene matches: 9. Per the germline V gene, CDR1 is MDHEN and CDR2 is SYDVKM.

This clonotype was observed a handful of times. The chain employs TRBV9 and TRBJ2-2, with 11 bases lining up with TRBD2. Germline V gene lookup returns CDR1 SGDLS and CDR2 YYNGEE. This CDR3 spans 17 amino acids. V gave up 4 bases and J gave up 0 bases; unmatched junction bases: 5. The CDR3 region has the DNA TGTGCCAGCAGCCCCCGACTAGCGGGGACGAACACCGGGGAGCTGTTTTTT. It specifies CASSPRLAGTNTGELFF. The whole variable domain, filled in from reference TRBV9 and TRBJ2-2, reads DSGVTQTPKHLITATGQRVTLRCSPRSGDLSVYWYQQSLDQGLQFLIQYYNGEERAKGNILERFSAQQFPDLHSELNLSSLELGDSALYFCASSPRLAGTNTGELFFGEGSRLTVL.

The gene calls are TRBV4-3 and TRBJ2-4, with D maybe TRBD1 (5 bases). The end of the DNA fits TRBJ2-7 better, so the J call may be wrong. Germline CDR1 reads LGHNA; CDR2 reads YSLEER. The CDR3 has 15 amino acids. The CDR3 DNA is TGCGCCAGCAGCCATTACCATTCTCAGGGCTACGAGCAGTACTTC. Protein: CASSHYHSQGYEQYF.

This sequence joins TRBV20-1 and TRBJ2-1, with TRBD2 identical over 12 bases. V trimming: 0 bases; J trimming: 5 bases; junction bases outside the gene matches: 5. Germline CDR1 and CDR2: DFQATT and SNEGSKA (reference sequence). The CDR3 is 16 amino acids. This CDR3 is CSARDLAGGRDNEQFF. CDR3 coding DNA: TGCAGTGCTAGAGACCTAGCGGGGGGGCGGGACAATGAGCAGTTCTTC.

Worth noting for this clonotype: The junction does not match germline at one end; this may be a read error. The rearrangement links TRBV18 to TRBJ2-2; D may be TRBD1 or TRBD2 (5 bases each). The CDR3 has 16 residues. Looked up from germline, CDR1 is KGHSH and CDR2 is LQKENI. The CDR3 sequence: CASSPPTGVNTGERFF. Here the CDR3 DNA reads TGTGCCAGCTCACCACCCACAGGAGTGAACACCGGGGAGCGGTTTTTT.

The chain combines TRBV7-2 with TRBJ1-4; a weak D match, TRBD1 (6 bases). Germline assignment: CDR1 SGHTA and CDR2 FQGNSA. V was shortened by 5 bases and J by 3 bases, with 19 bases between the two germline ends. This CDR3 is built from 17 residues. The CDR3 protein is CASSLRAGGAANEKLFF. The CDR3 DNA reads TGTGCCAGCAGCCTAAGGGCGGGGGGCGCGGCTAATGAAAAACTGTTTTTT.

The chain recombines TRBV7-9 with TRBJ2-3; D ambiguous. This CDR3 comprises 15 residues. V lost 3 bases, J lost 1 base, and 11 bases lay in between. The germline CDR1 and CDR2 sequences are SEHNR and FQNEAQ (reference sequence). The CDR3 protein is CASSFVTQRTDTQYF. CDR3 nucleotides: TGTGCCAGCAGCTTTGTCACCCAGCGCACAGATACGCAGTATTTT.

This sequence joins TRBV30 and TRBJ2-3; the match to TRBD2 covers 7 bases. Looked up from germline, CDR1 is GTSNPN and CDR2 is SVGIG (reference sequence). This CDR3 region has 16 residues. V was pared by 2 bases and J by 0 bases, with 8 bases of the junction left unmatched. For the CDR3, the DNA is TGTGCCTGGAGTTGGGGACTAACCAAAAGCACAGATACGCAGTATTTT. Translating it yields CAWSWGLTKSTDTQYF. The full variable domain, in which reference TRBV30 and TRBJ2-3 provide the parts outside the CDR3, is SQTIHQWPATLVQPVGSPLSLECTVEGTSNPNLYWYRQAAGRGLQLLFYSVGIGQISSEVPQNLSASRPQDRQFILSSKKLLLSDSGFYLCAWSWGLTKSTDTQYFGPGTRLTVL.

The chain joins TRBV7-9 to TRBJ1-1; no firm D call. Trimming removed 5 bases at V and 3 bases at J, with 13 bases between. The CDR3 has 14 amino acids. Germline CDR1 and CDR2: SEHNR and FQNEAQ (reference sequence). CDR3 nucleotide sequence: TGTGCCAGCAGCCGAGGGAGATGGGACACTGAAGCTTTCTTT. This codes for CASSRGRWDTEAFF.

The J gene is TRBJ2-1, the V gene TRBV3-1; TRBD1 aligns across 10 bases. Germline-derived CDR1 and CDR2 are LGHDT and YNNKEL (reference sequence). Trimming cost V 0 bases and J 14 bases; bases outside gene matches: 4. This CDR3 has 13 residues. CDR3 bases: TGTGCCAGCAGCCAAGAAGAGGGACAGGGGAAGTTCTTC. Its translation is CASSQEEGQGKFF.

V and J are TRBV7-2 and TRBJ2-4; 12 bases match TRBD2. The CDR3 covers 20 residues. With 5 bases clipped from V and 1 base from J, the junction kept 15 bases outside the gene matches. The V gene's germline CDR1 is SGHTA and CDR2 FQGNSA. The CDR3: CASSPTGTSGLMWAKNIQYF. The DNA of the CDR3 is TGTGCCAGCAGCCCTACCGGGACTAGCGGGCTCATGTGGGCCAAAAACATTCAGTACTTC. The entire variable domain, with the rest obtained from reference TRBV7-2 and TRBJ2-4, is as follows: GAGVSQSPSNKVTEKGKDVELRCDPISGHTALYWYRQSLGQGLEFLIYFQGNSAPDKSGLPSDRFSAERTGGSVSTLTIQRTQQEDSAVYLCASSPTGTSGLMWAKNIQYFGAGTRLSVL.

The J gene is TRBJ2-5, the V gene TRBV29-1; D gene unclear. Trimming removed 7 bases at V and 1 base at J, with 13 bases between. The V gene's germline CDR1 is SQVTM and CDR2 ANQGSEA. This CDR3 is 13 amino acids long. For the CDR3, the DNA is TGCAGCGCCTCCGTTGGCTTCCAAGAGACCCAGTACTTC. The encoded protein is CSASVGFQETQYF. The variable domain in full, with the rest retrieved from reference TRBV29-1 and TRBJ2-5, is SAVISQKPSRDICQRGTSLTIQCQVDSQVTMMFWYRQQPGQSLTLIATANQGSEATYESGFVIDKFPISRPNLTFSTLTVSNMSPEDSSIYLCSASVGFQETQYFGPGTRLLVL.

This clonotype occurred a few times. V is TRBV4-2 and J is TRBJ2-1; 11 bases align to TRBD1. Germline trimming cut 1 base from V and 6 bases from J; bases unmatched to any gene: 17. The germline V gene has CDR1 LGHNA and CDR2 YNFKEQ. The CDR3 has 20 residues. The CDR3 sequence: CASSQVGQGAFSSTFNEQFF. In DNA, the CDR3 is TGTGCCAGCAGCCAAGTAGGACAGGGGGCTTTCTCCTCTACATTCAATGAGCAGTTCTTC.